These 28 T cell receptor beta chains were sequenced from one sample in a study of cytotoxic CD8 clonotypes in ibrutinib-treated CLL. Data came from immunoSEQ multiplex PCR; TCRdb stores just in-frame clones and leaves some out. This table has tens of thousands of clones, approximately 52% appearing once. This material consisted of PBMCs, taken after 24 months of ibrutinib treatment. The source is a human donor with chronic lymphocytic leukemia.

V usage is TRBV18 and J usage is TRBJ2-7, with 7 bases lining up with TRBD1. Germline trimming cut 8 bases from V and 0 bases from J; bases unmatched to any gene: 1. The germline V gene has CDR1 KGHSH and CDR2 LQKENI. The CDR3 length is 12 residues. The CDR3 DNA reads TGTGCCAGCCGACAGGGCTCCTACGAGCAGTACTTC. The encoded protein is CASRQGSYEQYF. Using reference TRBV18 and TRBJ2-7 for the parts outside the CDR3, the full variable domain is NAGVMQNPRHLVRRRGQEARLRCSPMKGHSHVYWYRQLPEEGLKFMVYLQKENIIDESGMPKERFSAEFPKEGPSILRIQQVVRGDSAAYFCASRQGSYEQYFGPGTRLTVT.

V usage is TRBV18 and J usage is TRBJ2-7, with TRBD2 as a possible D gene (5 bases). The ends were cut back, 1 base at V and 0 bases at J, with 7 bases in the middle. The CDR3 loop spans 14 amino acids. Germline-derived CDR1 and CDR2 are KGHSH and LQKENI. The CDR3 bases are TGTGCCAGCTCACCACAGCGGAGCTCCTACGAGCAGTACTTC. Amino acid sequence: CASSPQRSSYEQYF.

This clone has more than one count but fewer than ten. This chain connects TRBV18 to TRBJ2-7, with TRBD1 as a possible D gene (5 bases). This CDR3 comprises 17 residues. CDR1 is KGHSH, CDR2 LQKENI, per germline. V lost 2 bases and J 0 bases, leaving 17 bases between the germline ends. This chain's CDR3 is CASSPSGTGPFSYEQYV. In DNA form, the CDR3 reads TGTGCCAGCTCACCAAGTGGTACAGGACCCTTCTCCTACGAGCAGTACGTC.

The V and J genes are TRBV9 and TRBJ1-2, with D maybe TRBD1 (5 bases). There are 14 residues in the CDR3. Trimming cost V 0 bases and J 2 bases, with 8 bases left between them. CDR1 and CDR2 from the germline V gene are SGDLS and YYNGEE. As DNA, the CDR3 is TGTGCCAGCAGCGTAGTGGGGGAGAACTATGGCTACACCTTC. It is translated as CASSVVGENYGYTF.

This clone has a single count. The genes are TRBV5-6 and TRBJ1-1; 9 bases map to TRBD1. The V gene end was trimmed by 2 bases and the J gene end by 6 bases; junction bases not matched to a gene: 11. This CDR3 is built from 16 residues. Per the germline V gene, CDR1 is SGHDT and CDR2 is YYEEEE. CDR3 in DNA: TGTGCCAGCAGCTTTTACCACCGACAGGGGGAACCTGAAGCTTTCTTT. Encoded protein: CASSFYHRQGEPEAFF. Based on the CDR3 plus reference TRBV5-6 and TRBJ1-1, the full variable domain is DAGVTQSPTHLIKTRGQQVTLRCSPKSGHDTVSWYQQALGQGPQFIFQYYEEEERQRGNFPDRFSGHQFPNYSSELNVNALLLGDSALYLCASSFYHRQGEPEAFFGQGTRLTVV.

V usage is TRBV5-1 and J usage is TRBJ2-1, with unresolved D. CDR1 and CDR2 (germline): SGHRS, YFSETQ. The CDR3 sequence is 16 residues long. Trimming took off 2 bases at V and 6 bases at J, with 18 bases between the two ends. CDR3 protein: CASSLSGYGAGNEQFF. CDR3 in DNA: TGCGCCAGCAGCTTATCCGGCTACGGTGCAGGCAATGAGCAGTTCTTC. The variable domain in full, with the rest retrieved from reference TRBV5-1 and TRBJ2-1, is KAGVTQTPRYLIKTRGQQVTLSCSPISGHRSVSWYQQTPGQGLQFLFEYFSETQRNKGNFPGRFSGRQFSNSRSEMNVSTLELGDSALYLCASSLSGYGAGNEQFFGPGTRLTVL.

The chain links TRBV4-1 to TRBJ1-5; no clear D gene. The germline V gene encodes CDR1 MGHRA and CDR2 YSYEKL. The ends were cut back, 1 base at V and 4 bases at J, with 11 bases in the middle. This CDR3 is built from 15 residues. The CDR3, as DNA: TGCGCCAGCAGCCAAGTAAGGGCCGAAAATCAGCCCCAGCATTTT. This gives the protein CASSQVRAENQPQHF.

The chain is built from TRBV20-1 and TRBJ1-2; D unresolved. The length of the CDR3 is 11 residues. The germline V gene encodes CDR1 DFQATT and CDR2 SNEGSKA (reference sequence). V lost 6 bases and J lost 3, with 8 bases in between. This CDR3 is CSALTDYGYTF. DNA for the CDR3: TGCAGTGCCCTTACCGACTATGGCTACACCTTC.

This clone was recorded a few times. The chain links TRBV6-5 to TRBJ1-2, with TRBD1 as a possible D gene (6 bases). The germline gives CDR1 MNHEY, CDR2 SVGAGI. V was pared by 5 bases and J by 3 bases, with 16 bases between. The CDR3 loop spans 15 amino acids. Here the CDR3 reads CASSRATGDDYGYTF. CDR3 coding DNA: TGTGCCAGCAGTCGGGCGACAGGCGACGACTATGGCTACACCTTC.

V usage is TRBV5-1 and J usage is TRBJ1-1; D is unresolved. Germline-derived CDR1 and CDR2 are SGHRS and YFSETQ. CDR3 length: 14 residues. Trimming cost V 4 bases and J 3 bases, with 13 bases left between them. CDR3 bases: TGCGCCAGCAGCACGGGGTCTGGGGACACTGAAGCTTTCTTT. Its translation: CASSTGSGDTEAFF.

This clone was seen only a few times. The chain uses TRBV19 and TRBJ1-1; D possibly corresponds to TRBD1 (5 bases). Germline lookup yields CDR1 LNHDA and CDR2 SQIVND (reference sequence). The CDR3 covers 16 residues. V was clipped by 4 bases and J by 0 bases, with 15 bases between them. CDR3 residues: CASSRGAFLLNTEAFF. CDR3 nucleotide sequence: TGTGCCAGTAGTAGGGGCGCCTTCCTCTTGAACACTGAAGCTTTCTTT.

This clone was observed at least ten times. This rearrangement joins TRBV11-2 to TRBJ1-2; TRBD1 might be the D (5 bases). Looked up from germline, CDR1 is SGHAT and CDR2 is FQNNGV. Between the trimmed V and J ends, which lost 3 bases and 0 bases, there was a span of 11 bases. CDR3 length equals 15 residues. The CDR3 sequence is CASSFHGASNYGYTF. In nucleotides, the CDR3 is TGTGCCAGCAGCTTCCACGGGGCGTCTAACTATGGCTACACCTTC.

The gene calls are TRBV5-1 and TRBJ2-3, with D possibly TRBD2 on 7 matching bases. Trimming took 0 bases from V and 5 from J, leaving 13 bases between them. This CDR3 region has 15 residues. Per germline, CDR1 SGHRS and CDR2 YFSETQ. Written as DNA, the CDR3 is TGCGCCAGCAGCTTGGAGGTGGGGGGGCAAGATACGCAGTATTTT. It codes for CASSLEVGGQDTQYF.

This chain joins TRBV2 and TRBJ1-3; weak D call: TRBD1 (5 bases). V lost 4 bases and J 5 bases, leaving 15 bases between the germline ends. The CDR3 runs to 15 residues. The germline CDR1 and CDR2 sequences are SNHLY and FYNNEI. The CDR3 sequence is CASSVDTGTRNTIYF. The CDR3 region has the DNA TGTGCCAGCAGTGTGGATACAGGTACTCGAAACACCATATATTTT.

The V and J genes are TRBV5-1 and TRBJ2-6, with D unresolved. The CDR3 totals 15 residues. V was shortened by 0 bases and J by 2 bases, with 6 bases between the two germline ends. Germline CDR1 is SGHRS and CDR2 is YFSETQ. The chain's CDR3 is CASSLVGAGANVLTF. The CDR3 DNA is TGCGCCAGCAGCTTGGTCGGAGCTGGGGCCAACGTCCTGACTTTC.

Only a few counts were recorded for this clone. The chain recombines TRBV5-1 with TRBJ1-4; no clear D gene. This CDR3 is built from 13 residues. Germline V CDR1 and CDR2: SGHRS, YFSETQ. Trimming removed 1 base from V and 5 bases from J, with 6 bases in between. CDR3: CASSLIQNEKLFF. In DNA, the CDR3 is TGCGCCAGCAGCTTGATACAGAATGAAAAACTGTTTTTT.

The CDR3, as DNA: TGTGCCAGCATGGTAATGGACAGTCGCGGGGAGCTGTTTTTT. Its translation is CASMVMDSRGELFF. The chain combines TRBV6-5 with TRBJ2-2; weak D call: TRBD1 (6 bases). The CDR3 sequence is 14 residues long. Germline lookup yields CDR1 MNHEY and CDR2 SVGAGI. The ends were cut back, 7 bases at V and 7 bases at J, with 16 bases in the middle.

This clone was seen a few times. Here the CDR3 DNA reads TGCGCCAGCAGCCAATTTGAGGGAAACAAAAACATTCAGTACTTC. Translating it yields CASSQFEGNKNIQYF. The chain carries TRBV4-1 and TRBJ2-4; a possible D gene is TRBD2 (5 bases). The CDR3 extends over 15 amino acids. Germline CDR1 is MGHRA and CDR2 is YSYEKL. Deletions cut 2 bases from V and 3 bases from J, with 11 bases between.

The gene calls are TRBV7-9 and TRBJ1-2; no clear D gene. Per germline, CDR1 SEHNR and CDR2 FQNEAQ (reference sequence). With 1 base removed from V and 2 bases from J, the gap between germline ends came to 5 bases. This CDR3 is built from 13 residues. The CDR3 nucleotides are TGTGCCAGCAGCTTAGACAAAAACTATGGCTACACCTTC. Its protein is CASSLDKNYGYTF.

This clone has only one observation. V and J are TRBV28 and TRBJ2-7; TRBD1 matches 7 bases. The length of the CDR3 is 13 residues. Germline V lookup: CDR1 MDHEN, CDR2 SYDVKM. The J segment lost 3 bases and the V segment lost 11 bases, leaving 10 bases of the junction unmatched. The CDR3 DNA reads as TGTGCCTCCACCGGGACAGAAAACTACGAGCAGTACTTC. This encodes CASTGTENYEQYF.

This chain uses TRBV6-6 with TRBJ2-7; D is possibly TRBD2 (5 bases). The CDR3 extends over 13 amino acids. Germline lookup yields CDR1 MNHNY and CDR2 SVGAGI (reference sequence). The V and J ends lost 2 bases and 4 bases respectively, with 9 bases between them. CDR3 sequence reads: CASSYGSKYEQYF. Here the CDR3 DNA reads TGTGCCAGCAGTTACGGGAGTAAGTACGAGCAGTACTTC.

This clone was detected many times. The chain couples TRBV5-4 to TRBJ1-3; D unresolved. Trimming pared 0 bases from V and 0 bases from J, leaving 7 bases between. Germline V gene lookup returns CDR1 SGHNT and CDR2 YYREEE (reference sequence). The CDR3 loop spans 15 amino acids. The CDR3 DNA follows: TGTGCCAGCAGCTTGGGGGGTATCTCTGGAAACACCATATATTTT. This gives the protein CASSLGGISGNTIYF. The full variable domain, with the rest looked up from reference TRBV5-4 and TRBJ1-3, is ETGVTQSPTHLIKTRGQQVTLRCSSQSGHNTVSWYQQALGQGPQFIFQYYREEENGRGNFPPRFSGLQFPNYSSELNVNALELDDSALYLCASSLGGISGNTIYFGEGSWLTVV.

V is TRBV27 and J is TRBJ1-1; TRBD1 agrees at 9 bases. Per germline, CDR1 MNHEY and CDR2 SMNVEV (reference sequence). The CDR3 runs 18 residues. J lost 8 bases, V lost 6 bases, and 22 bases had no gene match. The DNA of the CDR3 is TGTGCCAGCAGCCGATATATCCGGACAGGGGACCCCAAAGGGGAAGCTTTCTTT. This codes for CASSRYIRTGDPKGEAFF.

This chain uses TRBV30 with TRBJ1-2; a weak D match, TRBD1 (5 bases). The length of the CDR3 is 11 residues. V was cut by 4 bases and J by 8 bases, with 11 bases left in between. From germline, CDR1 is GTSNPN and CDR2 SVGIG (reference sequence). The CDR3 sequence: CAWTREDGYTF. DNA of the CDR3: TGTGCCTGGACCAGGGAGGACGGCTACACCTTC. The variable domain in full, with the rest retrieved from reference TRBV30 and TRBJ1-2, is SQTIHQWPATLVQPVGSPLSLECTVEGTSNPNLYWYRQAAGRGLQLLFYSVGIGQISSEVPQNLSASRPQDRQFILSSKKLLLSDSGFYLCAWTREDGYTFGSGTRLTVV.

The chain uses TRBV4-1 and TRBJ1-2, with D unclear. Trimming removed 0 bases from V and 7 bases from J, with 12 bases in between. This CDR3 is 14 amino acids long. Per the germline V gene, CDR1 is MGHRA and CDR2 is YSYEKL. DNA of the CDR3: TGCGCCAGCAGCCAAGATATAGGGAGTAGTGGCTACACCTTC. It yields the protein CASSQDIGSSGYTF.

This rearrangement joins TRBV6-1 to TRBJ1-2; the match to TRBD1 covers 11 bases. In germline, CDR1 is MNHNS, CDR2 SASEGT. This CDR3 comprises 15 residues. J was trimmed by 7 bases and V by 4 bases; bases with no gene match: 8. CDR3 loop: CASSVEDRGRSGYTF. CDR3 nucleotide sequence: TGTGCCAGCAGTGTAGAGGACAGGGGGCGTAGTGGCTACACCTTC.

This rearrangement joins TRBV18 to TRBJ1-2, with TRBD1 as a possible D gene (5 bases). CDR1 KGHSH and CDR2 LQKENI come from the germline V gene. The germline V and J ends were trimmed by 1 base and 7 bases, with 10 bases remaining between them. CDR3 length: 13 residues. CDR3 region: CASSPQGPLGYTF. CDR3 in DNA: TGTGCCAGCTCACCACAGGGGCCCCTTGGCTACACCTTC.

This chain joins TRBV7-6 and TRBJ2-3; TRBD1 agrees at 8 bases. CDR1 is SGHVS and CDR2 is FNYEAQ in the germline V gene. After removal of 1 base from V and 1 base from J, the junction contained 1 base not matched to a gene. The CDR3 loop spans 15 amino acids. The CDR3 DNA follows: TGTGCCAGCAGCTTAGTACAGGGGGGCACAGATACGCAGTATTTT. Its protein product is CASSLVQGGTDTQYF.